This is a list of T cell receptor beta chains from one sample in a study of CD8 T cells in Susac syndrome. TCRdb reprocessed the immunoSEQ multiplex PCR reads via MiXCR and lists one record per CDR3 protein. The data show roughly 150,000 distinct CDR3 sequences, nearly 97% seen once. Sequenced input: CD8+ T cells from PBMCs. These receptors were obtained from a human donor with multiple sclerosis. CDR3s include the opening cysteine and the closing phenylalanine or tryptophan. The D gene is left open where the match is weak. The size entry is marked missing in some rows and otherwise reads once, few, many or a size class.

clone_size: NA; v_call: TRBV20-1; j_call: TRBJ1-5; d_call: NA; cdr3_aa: CSARDQSRGHIQPQHF; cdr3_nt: TGCAGTGCTAGAGATCAATCCAGGGGACATATTCAGCCCCAGCATTTT
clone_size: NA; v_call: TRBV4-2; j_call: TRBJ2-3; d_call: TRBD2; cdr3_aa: CASSPRTSGATDTQYF; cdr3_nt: TGTGCCAGCAGCCCAAGGACTAGCGGGGCCACAGATACGCAGTATTTT
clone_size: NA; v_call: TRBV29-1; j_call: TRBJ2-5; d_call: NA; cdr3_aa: CSVEGWGWDKDEETQYF; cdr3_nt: TGCAGCGTTGAAGGTTGGGGTTGGGATAAGGACGAGGAGACCCAGTACTTC
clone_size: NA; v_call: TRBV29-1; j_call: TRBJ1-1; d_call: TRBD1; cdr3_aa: CSVEAWTGENTEAFF; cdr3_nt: TGCAGCGTTGAAGCTTGGACAGGGGAAAACACTGAAGCTTTCTTT
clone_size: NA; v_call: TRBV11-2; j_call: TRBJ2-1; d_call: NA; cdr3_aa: CASSLDLKGDEQFF; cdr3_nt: TGTGCCAGCAGCTTAGATCTAAAGGGGGATGAGCAGTTCTTC
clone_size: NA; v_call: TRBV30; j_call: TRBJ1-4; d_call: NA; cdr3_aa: CAWNPGTGEKLFF; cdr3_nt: TGTGCCTGGAACCCGGGGACGGGTGAAAAACTGTTTTTT
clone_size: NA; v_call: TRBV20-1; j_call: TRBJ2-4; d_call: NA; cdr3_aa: CSARVPDQFLNIQYF; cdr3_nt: TGCAGTGCTAGAGTACCGGACCAATTTCTAAACATTCAGTACTTC
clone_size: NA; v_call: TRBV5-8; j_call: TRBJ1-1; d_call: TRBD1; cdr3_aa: CASSLGTSRTGDTEAFF; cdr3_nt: TGTGCCAGCAGCTTGGGGACTAGTCGGACAGGGGACACTGAAGCTTTCTTT
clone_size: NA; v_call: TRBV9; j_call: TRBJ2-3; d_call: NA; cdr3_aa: CASSPDGDTQYF; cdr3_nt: TGTGCCAGCAGCCCGGACGGAGATACGCAGTATTTT
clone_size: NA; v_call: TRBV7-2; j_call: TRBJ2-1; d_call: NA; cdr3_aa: CASSLRGGDGEQFF; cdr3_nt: TGTGCCAGCAGCTTACGGGGCGGGGACGGTGAGCAGTTCTTC
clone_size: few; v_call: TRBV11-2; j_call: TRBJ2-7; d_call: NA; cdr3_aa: CASSSYYEQYF; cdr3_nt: TGTGCCAGCAGCTCCTACTACGAGCAGTACTTC
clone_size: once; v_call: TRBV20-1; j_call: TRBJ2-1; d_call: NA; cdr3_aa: CSARVGQLVNEQFF; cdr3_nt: TGCAGTGCTAGAGTAGGACAGTTAGTCAATGAGCAGTTCTTC
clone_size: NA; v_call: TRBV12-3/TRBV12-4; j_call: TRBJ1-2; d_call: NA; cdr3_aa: CASSRPGRGDYGYTF; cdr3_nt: TGTGCCAGCAGCCGGCCCGGAAGGGGAGACTATGGCTACACCTTC
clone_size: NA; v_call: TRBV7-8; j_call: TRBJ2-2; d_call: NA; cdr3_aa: CASSPGDPTSRELFF; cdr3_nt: TGTGCCAGCAGCCCCGGCGACCCGACGTCGCGGGAGCTGTTTTTT
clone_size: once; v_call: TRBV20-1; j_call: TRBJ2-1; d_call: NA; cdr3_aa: CSAREGPRWGRINEQFF; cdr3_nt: TGCAGTGCTAGAGAAGGGCCCCGATGGGGGCGCATCAATGAGCAGTTCTTC
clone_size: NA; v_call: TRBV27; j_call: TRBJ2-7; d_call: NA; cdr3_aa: CASSPGRWNTYEQYF; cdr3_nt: TGTGCCAGCAGCCCGGGACGCTGGAACACCTACGAGCAGTACTTC
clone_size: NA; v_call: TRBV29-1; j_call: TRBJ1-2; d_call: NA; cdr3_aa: CSVEDRGSNYGYTF; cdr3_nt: TGCAGCGTTGAAGATCGGGGAAGTAACTATGGCTACACCTTC
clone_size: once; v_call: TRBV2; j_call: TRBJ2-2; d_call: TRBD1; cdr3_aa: CASRNRGNTGELFF; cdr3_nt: TGTGCCAGCAGAAACAGGGGGAACACCGGGGAGCTGTTTTTT
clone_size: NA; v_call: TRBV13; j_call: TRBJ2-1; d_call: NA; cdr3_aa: CATGKGVGSYNEQFF; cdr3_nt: TGTGCGACGGGTAAGGGGGTGGGCTCCTACAATGAGCAGTTCTTC
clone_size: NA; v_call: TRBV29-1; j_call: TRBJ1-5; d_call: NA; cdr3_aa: CSAVDSLNQPQHF; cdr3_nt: TGCAGCGCGGTGGACAGCCTCAATCAGCCCCAGCATTTT
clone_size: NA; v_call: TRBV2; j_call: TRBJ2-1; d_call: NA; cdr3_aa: CASNGPGGAVVNEQFF; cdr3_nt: TGTGCCAGCAATGGTCCCGGCGGGGCAGTTGTGAATGAGCAGTTCTTC
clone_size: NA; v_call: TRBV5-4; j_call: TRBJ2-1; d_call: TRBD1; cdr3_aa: CASSLLQGGNEQFF; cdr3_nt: TGTGCCAGCAGCTTGTTACAGGGGGGCAATGAGCAGTTCTTC
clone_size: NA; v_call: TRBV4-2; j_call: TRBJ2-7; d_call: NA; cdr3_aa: CASSPRDRSSYEQYF; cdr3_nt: TGTGCCAGCAGCCCCCGGGACCGGAGCTCCTACGAGCAGTACTTC
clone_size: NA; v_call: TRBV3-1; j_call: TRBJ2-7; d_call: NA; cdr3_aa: CASSQAGDEQYF; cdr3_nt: TGTGCCAGCAGCCAAGCAGGTGACGAGCAGTACTTC
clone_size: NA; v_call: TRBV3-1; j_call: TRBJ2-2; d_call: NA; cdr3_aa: CASSHGLTGAGELFF; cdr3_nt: TGTGCCAGCAGCCATGGATTGACAGGCGCCGGGGAGCTGTTTTTT
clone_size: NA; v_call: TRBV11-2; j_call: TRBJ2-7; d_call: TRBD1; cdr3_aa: CASSLGTGSNEQYF; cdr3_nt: TGTGCCAGCAGCTTAGGGACAGGGTCGAACGAGCAGTACTTC
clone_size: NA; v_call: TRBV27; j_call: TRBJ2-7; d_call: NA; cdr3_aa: CASSLSGTSYEQYF; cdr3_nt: TGTGCCAGCAGTTTATCCGGGACTTCCTACGAGCAGTACTTC
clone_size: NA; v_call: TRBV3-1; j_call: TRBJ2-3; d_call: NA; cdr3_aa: CASSQDGRGRINTDTQYF; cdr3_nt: TGTGCCAGCAGCCAAGATGGAAGGGGCCGCATTAACACAGATACGCAGTATTTT
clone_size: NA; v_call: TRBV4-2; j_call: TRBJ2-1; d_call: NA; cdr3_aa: CASSNKGGTYNEQFF; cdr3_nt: TGTGCCAGCAGCAATAAGGGGGGGACCTACAATGAGCAGTTCTTC
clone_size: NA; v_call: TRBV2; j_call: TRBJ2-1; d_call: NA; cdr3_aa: CASSGGWEQFF; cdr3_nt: TGTGCCAGCAGTGGAGGATGGGAGCAGTTCTTC
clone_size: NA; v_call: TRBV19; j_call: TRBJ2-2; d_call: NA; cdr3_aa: CASSFMGSTFTGELFF; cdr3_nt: TGTGCCAGTAGTTTCATGGGGTCTACTTTCACCGGGGAGCTGTTTTTT
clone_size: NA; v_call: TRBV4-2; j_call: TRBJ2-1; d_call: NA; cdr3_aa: CASSQVRMARHNEQFF; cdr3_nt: TGTGCCAGCAGCCAAGTTAGGATGGCGAGGCACAATGAGCAGTTCTTC
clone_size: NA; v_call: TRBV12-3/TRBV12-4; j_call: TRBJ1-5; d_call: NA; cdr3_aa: CASSLAGYNQPQHF; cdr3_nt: TGTGCCAGCAGTTTAGCAGGATACAATCAGCCCCAGCATTTT
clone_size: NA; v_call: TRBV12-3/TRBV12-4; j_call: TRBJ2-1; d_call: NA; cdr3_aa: CASSPTISYNEQFF; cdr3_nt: TGTGCCAGCAGTCCGACTATTTCCTACAATGAGCAGTTCTTC
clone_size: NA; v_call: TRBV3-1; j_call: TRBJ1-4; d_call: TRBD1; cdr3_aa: CASSQEGGTDNEKLFF; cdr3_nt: TGTGCCAGCAGCCAAGAGGGGGGGACAGATAATGAAAAACTGTTTTTT
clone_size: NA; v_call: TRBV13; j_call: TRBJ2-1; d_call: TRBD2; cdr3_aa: CASSSSGREDEQFF; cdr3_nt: TGTGCCAGCAGCTCCTCAGGGAGGGAGGATGAGCAGTTCTTC
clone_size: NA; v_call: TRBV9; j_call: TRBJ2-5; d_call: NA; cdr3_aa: CASSPILGPDQETQYF; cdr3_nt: TGTGCCAGCAGCCCCATCTTGGGTCCGGACCAAGAGACCCAGTACTTC
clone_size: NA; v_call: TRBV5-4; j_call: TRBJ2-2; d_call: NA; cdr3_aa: CASSLPGASTGELFF; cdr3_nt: TGTGCCAGCAGCTTGCCGGGGGCGAGCACCGGGGAGCTGTTTTTT
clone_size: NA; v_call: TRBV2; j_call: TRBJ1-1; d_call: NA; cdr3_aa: CASSERQSLNTEAFF; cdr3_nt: TGTGCCAGCAGTGAAAGACAGAGCCTGAACACTGAAGCTTTCTTT
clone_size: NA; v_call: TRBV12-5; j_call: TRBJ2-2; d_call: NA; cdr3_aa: CPYDPAGELFF; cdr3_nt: TGTCCATATGACCCGGCCGGGGAGCTGTTTTTT
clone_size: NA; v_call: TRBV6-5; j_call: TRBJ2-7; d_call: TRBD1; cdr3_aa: CASSGKGAHEQYF; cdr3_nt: TGTGCCAGCAGTGGAAAGGGGGCCCACGAGCAGTACTTC
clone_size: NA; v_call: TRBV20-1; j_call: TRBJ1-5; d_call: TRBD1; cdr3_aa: CSAGQGPEGRYNQPQHF; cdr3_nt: TGCAGTGCGGGACAGGGGCCGGAGGGTCGATACAATCAGCCCCAGCATTTT
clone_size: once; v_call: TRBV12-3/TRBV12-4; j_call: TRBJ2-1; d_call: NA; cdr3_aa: CASSHDSNEQFF; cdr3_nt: TGTGCCAGCAGTCATGACAGCAATGAGCAGTTCTTC
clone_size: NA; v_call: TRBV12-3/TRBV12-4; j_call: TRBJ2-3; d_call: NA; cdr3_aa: CASSLTETDTQYF; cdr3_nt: TGTGCCAGCAGTTTGACGGAAACAGATACGCAGTATTTT
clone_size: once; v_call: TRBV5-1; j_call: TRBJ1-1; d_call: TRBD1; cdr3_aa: CASSSGQWDRYTEAFF; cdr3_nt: TGCGCCAGCAGCTCGGGCCAGTGGGACAGGTACACTGAAGCTTTCTTT